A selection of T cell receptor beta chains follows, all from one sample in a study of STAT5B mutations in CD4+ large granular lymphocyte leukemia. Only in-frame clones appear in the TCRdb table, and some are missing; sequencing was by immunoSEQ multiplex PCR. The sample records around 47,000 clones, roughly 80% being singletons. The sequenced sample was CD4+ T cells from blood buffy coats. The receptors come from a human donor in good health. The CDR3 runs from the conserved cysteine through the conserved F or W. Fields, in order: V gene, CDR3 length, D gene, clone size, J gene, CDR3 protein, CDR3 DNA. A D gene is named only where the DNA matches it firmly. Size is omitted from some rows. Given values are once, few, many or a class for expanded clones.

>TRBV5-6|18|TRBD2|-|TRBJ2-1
CASSFFLAGGPSYNEQFF
TGTGCCAGCAGCTTCTTTCTAGCGGGAGGGCCATCCTACAATGAGCAGTTCTTC
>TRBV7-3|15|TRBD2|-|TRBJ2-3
CASSPWTSPTDTQYF
TGTGCCAGCAGCCCCTGGACTAGTCCCACAGATACGCAGTATTTT
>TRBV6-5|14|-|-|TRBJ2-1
CASSYGAGYNEQFF
TGTGCCAGCAGTTACGGGGCAGGGTACAATGAGCAGTTCTTC
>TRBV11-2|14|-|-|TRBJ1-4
CASSQQIINEKLFF
TGTGCCAGCAGCCAACAGATAATTAATGAAAAACTGTTTTTT
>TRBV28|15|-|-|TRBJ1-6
CASSFTASYNSPLHF
TGTGCCAGCAGTTTTACGGCCTCCTATAATTCACCCCTCCACTTT
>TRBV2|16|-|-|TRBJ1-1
CASSEAGILRHTEAFF
TGTGCCAGCAGTGAAGCGGGGATACTTAGACACACTGAAGCTTTCTTT
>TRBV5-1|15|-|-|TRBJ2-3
CASSLWGTSTDTQYF
TGCGCCAGCAGCTTGTGGGGGACTAGCACAGATACGCAGTATTTT
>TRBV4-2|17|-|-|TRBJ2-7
CASSRDRVGDSTYEQYF
TGTGCCAGCAGCCGCGATCGGGTCGGAGACTCAACCTACGAGCAGTACTTC
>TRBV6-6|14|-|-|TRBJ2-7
CATRPRADSYEQYF
TGTGCCACCCGCCCGAGGGCAGACTCCTACGAGCAGTACTTC
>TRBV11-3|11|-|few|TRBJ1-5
CASSFGGSVHF
TGTGCCAGCAGCTTTGGCGGATCGGTGCATTTT
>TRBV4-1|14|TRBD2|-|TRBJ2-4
CASSRGLAGNIQYF
TGCGCCAGCAGTCGGGGGCTAGCGGGGAACATTCAGTACTTC
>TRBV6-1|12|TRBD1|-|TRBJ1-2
CASGDRFYGYTF
TGTGCCAGCGGGGACAGGTTCTATGGCTACACCTTC
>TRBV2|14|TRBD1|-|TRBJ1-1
CASSVGQGVTEAFF
TGTGCCAGCAGTGTAGGACAGGGGGTTACTGAAGCTTTCTTT
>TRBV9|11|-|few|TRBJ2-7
CASSVGGAQYF
TGTGCCAGCAGCGTTGGGGGAGCGCAGTACTTC
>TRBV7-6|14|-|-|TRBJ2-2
CASSFAGATGELFF
TGTGCCAGCAGCTTCGCAGGGGCCACCGGGGAGCTGTTTTTT
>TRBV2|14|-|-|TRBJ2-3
CASSGGLSTDTQYF
TGTGCCAGCTCAGGAGGGTTGAGCACAGATACGCAGTATTTT
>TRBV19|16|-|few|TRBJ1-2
CASSSLQARGAKGYTF
TGTGCCAGTAGTAGTCTCCAGGCCAGGGGAGCTAAGGGCTACACCTTC